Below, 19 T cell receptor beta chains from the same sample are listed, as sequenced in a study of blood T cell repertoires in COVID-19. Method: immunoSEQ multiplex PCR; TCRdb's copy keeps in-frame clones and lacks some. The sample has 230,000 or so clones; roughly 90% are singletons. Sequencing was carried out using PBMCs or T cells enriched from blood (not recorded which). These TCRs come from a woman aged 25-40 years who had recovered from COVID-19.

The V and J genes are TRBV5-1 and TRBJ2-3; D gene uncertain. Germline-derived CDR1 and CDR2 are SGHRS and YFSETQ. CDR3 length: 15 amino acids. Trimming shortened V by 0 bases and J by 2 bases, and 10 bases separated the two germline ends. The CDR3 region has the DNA TGCGCCAGCAGCTTGGCTCTAGAGTTCACAGATACGCAGTATTTT. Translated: CASSLALEFTDTQYF.

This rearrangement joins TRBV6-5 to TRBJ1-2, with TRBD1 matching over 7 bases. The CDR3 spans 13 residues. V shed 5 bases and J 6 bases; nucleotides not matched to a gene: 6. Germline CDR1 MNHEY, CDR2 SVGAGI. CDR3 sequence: CASSQDRLHGYTF. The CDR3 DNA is TGTGCCAGCAGTCAGGACAGGCTACATGGCTACACCTTC.

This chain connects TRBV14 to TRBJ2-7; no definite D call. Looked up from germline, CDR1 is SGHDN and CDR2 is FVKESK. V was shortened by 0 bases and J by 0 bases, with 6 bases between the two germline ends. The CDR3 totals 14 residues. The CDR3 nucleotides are TGTGCCAGCAGCCAAGATTTAGTCTCCTACGAGCAGTACTTC. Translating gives CASSQDLVSYEQYF.

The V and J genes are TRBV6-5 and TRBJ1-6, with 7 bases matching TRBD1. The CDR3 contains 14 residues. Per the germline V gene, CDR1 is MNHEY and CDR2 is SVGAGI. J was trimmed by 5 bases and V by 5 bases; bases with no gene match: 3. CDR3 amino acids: CASSLGQHNSPLHF. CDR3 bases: TGTGCCAGCAGTCTGGGACAGCATAATTCACCCCTCCACTTT.

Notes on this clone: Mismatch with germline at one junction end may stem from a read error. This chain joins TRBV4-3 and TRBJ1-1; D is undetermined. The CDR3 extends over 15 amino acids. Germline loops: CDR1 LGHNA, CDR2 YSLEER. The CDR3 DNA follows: TGCGCCAGCAGCCAAGACGAGGGTATGAATACTGAAGCTTTCTTT. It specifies CASSQDEGMNTEAFF.

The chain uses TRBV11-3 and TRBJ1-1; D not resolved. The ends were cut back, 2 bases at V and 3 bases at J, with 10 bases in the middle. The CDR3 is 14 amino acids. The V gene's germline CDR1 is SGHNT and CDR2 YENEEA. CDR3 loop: CASSLSGVDTEAFF. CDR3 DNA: TGTGCCAGCAGCTTATCAGGTGTAGACACTGAAGCTTTCTTT.

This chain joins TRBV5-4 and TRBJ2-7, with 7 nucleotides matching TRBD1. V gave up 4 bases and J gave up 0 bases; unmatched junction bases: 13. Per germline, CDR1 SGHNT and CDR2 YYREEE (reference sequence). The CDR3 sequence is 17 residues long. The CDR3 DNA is TGTGCCAGCAGCCCCGGGTCATCCGAGGGGGCCTCCTACGAGCAGTACTTC. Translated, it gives CASSPGSSEGASYEQYF.

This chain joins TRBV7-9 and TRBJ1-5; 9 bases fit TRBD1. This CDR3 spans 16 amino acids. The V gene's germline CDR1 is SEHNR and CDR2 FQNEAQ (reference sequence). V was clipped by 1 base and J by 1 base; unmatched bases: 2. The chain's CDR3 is CASSLVGQGSNQPQHF. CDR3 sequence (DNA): TGTGCCAGCAGCTTAGTGGGACAGGGAAGCAATCAGCCCCAGCATTTT. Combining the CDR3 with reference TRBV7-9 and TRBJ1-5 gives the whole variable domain DTGVSQNPRHKITKRGQNVTFRCDPISEHNRLYWYRQTLGQGPEFLTYFQNEAQLEKSRLLSDRFSAERPKGSFSTLEIQRTEQGDSAMYLCASSLVGQGSNQPQHFGDGTRLSIL.

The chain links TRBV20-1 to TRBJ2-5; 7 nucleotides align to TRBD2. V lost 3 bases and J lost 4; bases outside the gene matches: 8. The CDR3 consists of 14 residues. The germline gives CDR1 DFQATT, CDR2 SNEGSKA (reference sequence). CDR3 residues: CSASAGRAGETQYF. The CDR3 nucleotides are TGCAGTGCTAGTGCGGGGAGGGCAGGAGAGACCCAGTACTTC.

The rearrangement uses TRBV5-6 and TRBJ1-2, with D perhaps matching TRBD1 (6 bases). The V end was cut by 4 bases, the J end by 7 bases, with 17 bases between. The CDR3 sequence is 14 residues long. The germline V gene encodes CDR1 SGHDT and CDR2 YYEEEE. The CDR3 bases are TGTGCCAGCAGCGCCGGACAGAGAGGTTTTGGCTACACCTTC. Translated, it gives CASSAGQRGFGYTF.

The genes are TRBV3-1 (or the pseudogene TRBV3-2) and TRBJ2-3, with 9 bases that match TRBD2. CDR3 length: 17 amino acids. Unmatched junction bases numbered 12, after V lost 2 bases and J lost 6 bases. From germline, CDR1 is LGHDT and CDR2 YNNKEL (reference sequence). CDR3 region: CASSQSLAGTAIDTQYF. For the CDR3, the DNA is TGTGCCAGCAGCCAAAGCCTAGCGGGAACGGCCATTGATACGCAGTATTTT.

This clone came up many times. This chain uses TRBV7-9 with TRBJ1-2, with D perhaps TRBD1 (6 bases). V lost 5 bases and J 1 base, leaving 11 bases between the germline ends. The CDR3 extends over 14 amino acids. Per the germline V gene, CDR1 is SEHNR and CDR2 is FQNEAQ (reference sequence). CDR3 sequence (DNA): TGTGCCAGCAGCCCGGGGGGCCTTAACTATGGCTACACCTTC. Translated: CASSPGGLNYGYTF.

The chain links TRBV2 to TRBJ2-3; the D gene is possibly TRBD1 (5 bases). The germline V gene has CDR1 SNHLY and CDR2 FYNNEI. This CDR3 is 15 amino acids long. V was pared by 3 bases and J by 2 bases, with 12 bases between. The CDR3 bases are TGTGCCAGCAGTGATCCAGGGTTTGTCACAGATACGCAGTATTTT. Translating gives CASSDPGFVTDTQYF. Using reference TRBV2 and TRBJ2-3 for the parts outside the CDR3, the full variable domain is EPEVTQTPSHQVTQMGQEVILRCVPISNHLYFYWYRQILGQKVEFLVSFYNNEISEKSEIFDDQFSVERPDGSNFTLKIRSTKLEDSAMYFCASSDPGFVTDTQYFGPGTRLTVL.

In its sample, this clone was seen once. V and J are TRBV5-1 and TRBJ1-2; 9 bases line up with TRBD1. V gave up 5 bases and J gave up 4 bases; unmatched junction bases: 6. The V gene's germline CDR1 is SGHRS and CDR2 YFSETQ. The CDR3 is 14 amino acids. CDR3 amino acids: CASRTGQGAYGYTF. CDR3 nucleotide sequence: TGCGCCAGCAGGACGGGACAGGGAGCCTATGGCTACACCTTC.

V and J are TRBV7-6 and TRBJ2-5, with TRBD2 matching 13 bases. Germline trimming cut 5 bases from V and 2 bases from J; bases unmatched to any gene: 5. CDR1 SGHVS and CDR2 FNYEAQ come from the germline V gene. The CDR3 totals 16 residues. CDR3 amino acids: CASSPRTSGGQETQYF. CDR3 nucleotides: TGTGCCAGCAGCCCGCGGACTAGCGGGGGTCAAGAGACCCAGTACTTC.

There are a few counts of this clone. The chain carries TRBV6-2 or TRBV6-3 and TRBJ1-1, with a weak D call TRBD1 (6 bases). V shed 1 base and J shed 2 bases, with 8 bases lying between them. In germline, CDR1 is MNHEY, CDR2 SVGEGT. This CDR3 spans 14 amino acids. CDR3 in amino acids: CASSYLTGNTEAFF. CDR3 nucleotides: TGTGCCAGCAGTTACTTGACAGGCAACACTGAAGCTTTCTTT.

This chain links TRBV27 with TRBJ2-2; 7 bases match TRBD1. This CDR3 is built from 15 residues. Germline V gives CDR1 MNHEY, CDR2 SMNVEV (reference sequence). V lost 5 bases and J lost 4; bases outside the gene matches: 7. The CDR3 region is CASSKDRFVTGELFF. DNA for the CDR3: TGTGCCAGCAGTAAGGACAGGTTCGTCACCGGGGAGCTGTTTTTT.

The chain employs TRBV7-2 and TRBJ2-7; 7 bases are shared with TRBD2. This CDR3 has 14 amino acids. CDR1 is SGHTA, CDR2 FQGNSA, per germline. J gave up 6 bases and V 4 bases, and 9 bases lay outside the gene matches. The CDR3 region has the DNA TGTGCCAGCAGCTCTCCGACTAGCCTCGGCGAGCAGTACTTC. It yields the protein CASSSPTSLGEQYF. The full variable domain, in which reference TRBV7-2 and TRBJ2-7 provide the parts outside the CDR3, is GAGVSQSPSNKVTEKGKDVELRCDPISGHTALYWYRQSLGQGLEFLIYFQGNSAPDKSGLPSDRFSAERTGGSVSTLTIQRTQQEDSAVYLCASSSPTSLGEQYFGPGTRLTVT.

CDR3 DNA sequence: TGTGCCAGCAGCCATGGTGGGGGCGATACCGGGGAGCTGTTTTTT. It specifies CASSHGGGDTGELFF. The chain is built from TRBV3-1 (or the pseudogene TRBV3-2) and TRBJ2-2; D possibly corresponds to TRBD1 (6 bases). V was clipped by 3 bases and J by 5 bases, with 13 bases between them. The CDR3 spans 15 residues. CDR1 and CDR2 (germline): LGHDT, YNNKEL (reference sequence).